Below are 18 T cell receptor beta chains sequenced from a single sample in a study of blood T cell repertoires in COVID-19. Measured with immunoSEQ multiplex PCR; TCRdb has only the in-frame clones, and not every one. The table lists about 150,000 clones, approximately 90% of them singletons. The sample was peripheral blood. These receptors all come from a man in his fifties who had recovered from COVID-19.

This rearrangement joins TRBV19 to TRBJ1-4; 12 nucleotides match TRBD1. V lost 4 bases to trimming and J lost 7 bases; unmatched junction nucleotides: 1. Germline V CDR1 and CDR2: LNHDA, SQIVND (reference sequence). The CDR3 runs to 14 residues. The CDR3 loop reads CASSRDRGLEKLFF. The CDR3 region has the DNA TGTGCCAGTAGTAGGGACAGGGGGCTTGAAAAACTGTTTTTT. Full variable domain (remainder filled in from reference TRBV19 and TRBJ1-4): DGGITQSPKYLFRKEGQNVTLSCEQNLNHDAMYWYRQDPGQGLRLIYYSQIVNDFQKGDIAEGYSVSREKKESFPLTVTSAQKNPTAFYLCASSRDRGLEKLFFGSGTQLSVL.

This sequence joins TRBV19 and TRBJ2-1; 8 bases align to TRBD2. CDR1 and CDR2 (germline): LNHDA, SQIVND (reference sequence). CDR3 length: 16 amino acids. J gave up 4 bases and V 1 base, and 6 bases lay outside the gene matches. The CDR3 reads CASSIAISGSYNEQFF. The CDR3 DNA sequence: TGTGCCAGTAGTATAGCTATAAGCGGGAGTTACAATGAGCAGTTCTTC.

This clone was observed a handful of times. The rearrangement joins TRBV30 to TRBJ2-5; possible D gene TRBD2, 5 bases. CDR3 length equals 13 residues. Trimming stripped 0 bases from V and 4 bases from J, with 9 bases between. CDR1 GTSNPN and CDR2 SVGIG come from the germline V gene (reference sequence). The CDR3 region is CAWSVRERETQYF. Here the CDR3 DNA reads TGTGCCTGGAGTGTACGGGAACGAGAGACCCAGTACTTC.

J is TRBJ1-1 and V is TRBV7-3; a weak D match, TRBD1 (5 bases). Germline values: CDR1 SGHTA, CDR2 FQGTGA. The CDR3 covers 13 residues. The ends were cut back, 1 base at V and 4 bases at J, with 7 bases in the middle. CDR3 region: CASSLRGGTEAFF. Written as DNA, the CDR3 is TGTGCCAGCAGCTTAAGGGGGGGCACTGAAGCTTTCTTT.

The chain couples TRBV6-5 to TRBJ1-1; D may be TRBD1 (6 bases). Germline-derived CDR1 and CDR2 are MNHEY and SVGAGI. The CDR3 loop spans 14 amino acids. V lost 6 bases and J 6 bases, leaving 17 bases between the germline ends. CDR3 nucleotide sequence: TGTGCCAGCAGGATACAGGGTAGGATTGCTGAAGCTTTCTTT. This translates into CASRIQGRIAEAFF.

This clone has just one count. V usage is TRBV3-1 (or the pseudogene TRBV3-2) and J usage is TRBJ1-5; weak D call: TRBD1 (5 bases). V was clipped by 2 bases and J by 3 bases, with 17 bases between them. Germline CDR1 and CDR2: LGHDT and YNNKEL (reference sequence). The CDR3 consists of 17 residues. The CDR3 nucleotides read TGTGCCAGCAGCCAAAGTGCGGCAGGGCCATTCAATCAGCCCCAGCATTTT. This encodes CASSQSAAGPFNQPQHF.

The CDR3 protein is CASSLDSNTDTQYF. CDR3 in DNA: TGTGCCAGCAGCTTGGACAGCAACACAGATACGCAGTATTTT. The J gene is TRBJ2-3, the V gene TRBV5-5, with unresolved D. The V and J ends lost 0 bases and 2 bases respectively, with 7 bases between them. Germline V gene lookup returns CDR1 SGHKS and CDR2 YYEKEE (reference sequence). The CDR3 covers 14 residues.

This clone has a single count. The CDR3 loop reads CATSRGGQGDYGYTF. CDR3 DNA: TGTGCCACCAGCAGAGGCGGACAGGGCGACTATGGCTACACCTTC. V usage is TRBV15 and J usage is TRBJ1-2, with 8 bases identical to TRBD1. CDR3 length equals 15 residues. Germline CDR1 LNHNV, CDR2 YYDKDF (reference sequence). V lost 1 base, J lost 3 bases, and 4 bases stayed unmatched. The full variable domain, rest sourced from reference TRBV15 and TRBJ1-2, is DAMVIQNPRYQVTQFGKPVTLSCSQTLNHNVMYWYQQKSSQAPKLLFHYYDKDFNNEADTPDNFQSRRPNTSFCFLDIRSPGLGDTAMYLCATSRGGQGDYGYTFGSGTRLTVV.

In regard to this clone: Mismatch with germline at one junction end may stem from a read error. V and J are TRBV5-4 and TRBJ1-2; 8 nucleotides agree with TRBD1. The CDR3 runs to 15 residues. From germline, CDR1 is SGHNT and CDR2 YYREEE (reference sequence). The CDR3 bases are TGTGCCAGCAGCTCCCCGGACAGGGCTAAGTATGGCTACACCTTC. Translation: CASSSPDRAKYGYTF.

V is TRBV7-2 and J is TRBJ2-5, with 9 bases fitting TRBD1. Germline CDR1 reads SGHTA; CDR2 reads FQGNSA. The trim removed 5 bases at V and 5 bases at J, leaving 6 bases unmatched. The CDR3 is 14 residues long. Here the CDR3 reads CASSPGGQGETQYF. The CDR3 region has the DNA TGTGCCAGCAGCCCGGGGGGACAGGGCGAGACCCAGTACTTC. Based on the CDR3 plus reference TRBV7-2 and TRBJ2-5, the full variable domain is GAGVSQSPSNKVTEKGKDVELRCDPISGHTALYWYRQSLGQGLEFLIYFQGNSAPDKSGLPSDRFSAERTGGSVSTLTIQRTQQEDSAVYLCASSPGGQGETQYFGPGTRLLVL.

In its sample, this clone was seen once. The chain combines TRBV11-3 with TRBJ2-1, with 8 bases identical to TRBD2. Germline V gene lookup returns CDR1 SGHNT and CDR2 YENEEA. The CDR3 has 14 amino acids. V lost 5 bases to trimming and J lost 6 bases; unmatched junction nucleotides: 6. CDR3 nucleotides: TGTGCCAGCAGCCTTACTAGCGGTAGCAATGAGCAGTTCTTC. Translated, it gives CASSLTSGSNEQFF.

The V call is TRBV28, the J call TRBJ1-2; 7 bases line up with TRBD1. The CDR3 has 14 amino acids. Germline CDR1 reads MDHEN; CDR2 reads SYDVKM. The trim removed 6 bases at V and 8 bases at J, leaving 12 bases unmatched. This chain's CDR3 is CASRLDRVRGGYTF. The CDR3 region has the DNA TGTGCCAGCAGACTAGACAGGGTACGGGGCGGCTACACCTTC.

The chain combines TRBV5-5 with TRBJ2-4, with 10 nucleotides matching TRBD1. Germline V CDR1 and CDR2: SGHKS, YYEKEE (reference sequence). This CDR3 comprises 17 residues. With V trimmed by 3 bases and J by 2 bases, 8 bases remained unmatched. The CDR3 region has the DNA TGTGCCAGCAGCTCGATACCGGGACAGGGGACCAAAAACATTCAGTACTTC. It specifies CASSSIPGQGTKNIQYF.

The chain has TRBV5-1 and TRBJ2-1; 7 bases are a match to TRBD2. The CDR3 consists of 15 residues. The germline gives CDR1 SGHRS, CDR2 YFSETQ. The V gene end was trimmed by 1 base and the J gene end by 5 bases; junction bases not matched to a gene: 6. CDR3 residues: CASSLSLAAHNEQFF. The CDR3 bases are TGCGCCAGCAGCTTGAGCCTAGCGGCCCACAATGAGCAGTTCTTC.

In its sample, this clone was seen many times. CDR3 sequence reads: CASTRTGRNYEQYF. As DNA, the CDR3 is TGTGCCAGCACCAGGACAGGGAGGAACTACGAGCAGTACTTC. The chain uses TRBV7-8 and TRBJ2-7; 8 bases line up with TRBD1. The CDR3 extends over 14 amino acids. Germline lookup yields CDR1 SGHVS and CDR2 FQNEAQ. Trimming cost V 7 bases and J 3 bases; bases outside gene matches: 8.

The rearrangement links TRBV12-3 or TRBV12-4 to TRBJ1-1; D is unresolved. Deletions cut 4 bases from V and 3 bases from J, with 6 bases between. CDR3 length equals 12 residues. The CDR3 reads CASSYSYTEAFF. The CDR3 DNA reads TGTGCCAGCAGTTACTCTTACACTGAAGCTTTCTTT.

The chain couples TRBV11-2 to TRBJ2-2, with 11 bases identical to TRBD2. V shed 5 bases, J shed 3 bases, and the junction held 8 bases outside the gene matches. From germline, CDR1 is SGHAT and CDR2 FQNNGV. The CDR3 loop spans 17 amino acids. The CDR3 reads CASSGRLAGKHTGELFF. CDR3 DNA: TGTGCCAGCAGCGGGAGACTAGCGGGAAAACACACCGGGGAGCTGTTTTTT.

This CDR3 reads CASSLIAARPDRETQYF. Here the CDR3 DNA reads TGTGCCAGCAGCTTGATTGCGGCCAGACCCGATCGGGAGACCCAGTACTTC. The chain carries TRBV11-2 and TRBJ2-5; no clear D gene. Trimming shortened V by 3 bases and J by 5 bases, and 22 bases separated the two germline ends. The CDR3 length is 17 residues. CDR1 and CDR2 (germline): SGHAT, FQNNGV.